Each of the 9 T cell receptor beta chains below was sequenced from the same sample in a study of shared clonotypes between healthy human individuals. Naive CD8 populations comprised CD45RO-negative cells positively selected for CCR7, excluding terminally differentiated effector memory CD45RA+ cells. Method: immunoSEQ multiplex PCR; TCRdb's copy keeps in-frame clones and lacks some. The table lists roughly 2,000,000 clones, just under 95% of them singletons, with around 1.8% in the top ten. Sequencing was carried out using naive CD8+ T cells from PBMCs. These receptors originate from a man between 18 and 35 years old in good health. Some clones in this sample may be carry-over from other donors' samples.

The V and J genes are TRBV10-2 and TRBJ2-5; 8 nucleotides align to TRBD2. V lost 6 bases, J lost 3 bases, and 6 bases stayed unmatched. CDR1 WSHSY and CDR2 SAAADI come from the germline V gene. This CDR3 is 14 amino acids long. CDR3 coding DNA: TGCGCCAGCAGCTACCCAGCGGGGGAAGAGACCCAGTACTTC. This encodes CASSYPAGEETQYF.

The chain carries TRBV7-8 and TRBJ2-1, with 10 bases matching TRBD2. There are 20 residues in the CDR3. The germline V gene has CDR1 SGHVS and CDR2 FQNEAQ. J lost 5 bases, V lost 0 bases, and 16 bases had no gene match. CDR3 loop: CASSLASAGGLESRHNEQFF. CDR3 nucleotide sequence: TGTGCCAGCAGCTTAGCGTCAGCGGGAGGGCTTGAATCCCGGCACAATGAGCAGTTCTTC.

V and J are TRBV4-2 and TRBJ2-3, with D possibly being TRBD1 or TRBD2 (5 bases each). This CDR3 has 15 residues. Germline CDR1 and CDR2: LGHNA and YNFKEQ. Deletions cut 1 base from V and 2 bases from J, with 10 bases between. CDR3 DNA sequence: TGTGCCAGCAGCCAAGGAGCCGGGACCACAGATACGCAGTATTTT. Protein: CASSQGAGTTDTQYF.

In DNA, the CDR3 is TGTGCCAGCAGTCACACGATGGGGTTGAACTATGGCTACACCTTC. The encoded protein is CASSHTMGLNYGYTF. J is TRBJ1-2 and V is TRBV27, with D unresolved. This CDR3 contains 15 residues. The germline CDR1 and CDR2 sequences are MNHEY and SMNVEV (reference sequence). With 5 bases removed from V and 2 bases from J, the gap between germline ends came to 15 bases.

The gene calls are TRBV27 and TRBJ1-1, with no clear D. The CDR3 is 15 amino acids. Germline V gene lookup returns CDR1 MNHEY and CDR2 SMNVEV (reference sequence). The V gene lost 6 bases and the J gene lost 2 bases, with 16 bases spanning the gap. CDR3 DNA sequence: TGTGCCAGCAGCCCCCGGGCGGGGTTTAACACTGAAGCTTTCTTT. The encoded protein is CASSPRAGFNTEAFF.

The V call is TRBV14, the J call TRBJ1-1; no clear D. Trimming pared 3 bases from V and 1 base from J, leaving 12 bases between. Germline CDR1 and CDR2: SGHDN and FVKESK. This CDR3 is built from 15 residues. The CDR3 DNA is TGTGCCAGCAGCCAGTCCTACCTCGGGAACACTGAAGCTTTCTTT. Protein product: CASSQSYLGNTEAFF.

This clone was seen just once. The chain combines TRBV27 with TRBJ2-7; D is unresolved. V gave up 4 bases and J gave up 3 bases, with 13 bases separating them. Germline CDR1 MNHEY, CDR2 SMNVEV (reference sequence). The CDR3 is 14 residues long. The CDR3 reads CASSSSPRGYEQYF. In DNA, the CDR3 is TGTGCCAGCAGTTCATCACCACGTGGCTACGAGCAGTACTTC.

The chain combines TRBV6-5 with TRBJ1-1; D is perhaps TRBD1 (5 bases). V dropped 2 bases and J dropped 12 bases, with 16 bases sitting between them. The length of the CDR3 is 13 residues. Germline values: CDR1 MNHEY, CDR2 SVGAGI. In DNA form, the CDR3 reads TGTGCCAGCAGTTACGCCTGGGGCAGGCCTACTTTCTTT. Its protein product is CASSYAWGRPTFF.

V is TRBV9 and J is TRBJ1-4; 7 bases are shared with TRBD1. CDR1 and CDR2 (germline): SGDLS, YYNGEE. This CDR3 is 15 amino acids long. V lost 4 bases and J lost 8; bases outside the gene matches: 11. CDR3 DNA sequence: TGTGCCAGCAGCCCGTACAGGGGTCAAGGGGAAAAACTGTTTTTT. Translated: CASSPYRGQGEKLFF.